A single sample is the source of the 12 T cell receptor beta chains below, sequenced in a study of cytomegalovirus exposure and HLA in healthy donors. The PCR ran on 60 Vbeta and 13 Jbeta primers. Generated by immunoSEQ multiplex PCR, the TCRdb table keeps only in-frame clones and is missing some. The sample shows 110,000 to 150,000 clones, 73% of them seen only once. The sample consisted of PBMCs. These receptors were taken from a woman in her 40s in good health and CMV-seronegative.

This clone came up a few times. This chain uses TRBV7-9 with TRBJ1-2; D might be TRBD1 (5 bases). The germline V gene encodes CDR1 SEHNR and CDR2 FQNEAQ (reference sequence). This CDR3 spans 13 amino acids. Deletions cut 4 bases from V and 8 bases from J, with 14 bases between. The chain's CDR3 is CASSSGAVVGYTF. The DNA of the CDR3 is TGTGCCAGCAGCTCTGGGGCGGTTGTGGGCTACACCTTC.

J is TRBJ2-2 and V is TRBV9; D not resolved. Germline-derived CDR1 and CDR2 are SGDLS and YYNGEE. The V end was cut by 0 bases, the J end by 0 bases, with 3 bases between. The CDR3 is made up of 14 amino acids. CDR3 residues: CASSVATNTGELFF. The CDR3 DNA is TGTGCCAGCAGCGTAGCAACGAACACCGGGGAGCTGTTTTTT. Variable domain in full (rest from reference TRBV9 and TRBJ2-2): DSGVTQTPKHLITATGQRVTLRCSPRSGDLSVYWYQQSLDQGLQFLIQYYNGEERAKGNILERFSAQQFPDLHSELNLSSLELGDSALYFCASSVATNTGELFFGEGSRLTVL.

This clone was detected a few times. The CDR3 region is CASSLDFINTEAFF. CDR3 DNA sequence: TGCGCCAGCAGCTTGGATTTTATCAACACTGAAGCTTTCTTT. The rearrangement links TRBV5-1 to TRBJ1-1; D is undetermined. The CDR3 extends over 14 amino acids. Trimming left V 0 bases short and J 2 bases short, with 8 bases between. Germline CDR1 SGHRS, CDR2 YFSETQ.

This chain links TRBV6-5 with TRBJ2-3, with D maybe TRBD1 (6 bases). The CDR3 consists of 15 residues. With 6 bases removed from V and 5 bases from J, the gap between germline ends came to 18 bases. Germline CDR1 MNHEY, CDR2 SVGAGI. The CDR3 DNA sequence: TGTGCCAGCAGCCCTCGGACAGCCAGCCGAGATACGCAGTATTTT. It translates to CASSPRTASRDTQYF.

The chain couples TRBV27 to TRBJ2-2; D call uncertain. With 8 bases removed from V and 2 bases from J, the gap between germline ends came to 6 bases. CDR1 and CDR2 from the germline V gene are MNHEY and SMNVEV (reference sequence). The CDR3 sequence is 12 residues long. CDR3 in DNA: TGTGCCAGCTTAACTAACACCGGGGAGCTGTTTTTT. Its protein product is CASLTNTGELFF.

This clone was counted only a few times. The V and J genes are TRBV9 and TRBJ1-1; 8 nucleotides match TRBD1. Germline loops: CDR1 SGDLS, CDR2 YYNGEE. The CDR3 consists of 14 residues. With 4 bases clipped from V and 0 bases from J, the junction kept 2 bases outside the gene matches. CDR3 nucleotide sequence: TGTGCCAGCAGCTTGGACAGGGTGAACACTGAAGCTTTCTTT. Protein: CASSLDRVNTEAFF.

V gene TRBV5-1 combines with J gene TRBJ2-5; D may be TRBD2 (5 bases). Per the germline V gene, CDR1 is SGHRS and CDR2 is YFSETQ. This CDR3 region has 13 residues. The V end was cut by 0 bases, the J end by 5 bases, with 8 bases between. For the CDR3, the DNA is TGCGCCAGCAGCTTGGGGTCGGGGGAGACCCAGTACTTC. Translating gives CASSLGSGETQYF.

This chain connects TRBV15 to TRBJ1-1, with no clear D. Trimming took 7 bases from V and 4 from J, leaving 16 bases between them. Germline CDR1 and CDR2: LNHNV and YYDKDF (reference sequence). The CDR3 extends over 14 amino acids. CDR3 nucleotide sequence: TGTGCCACCACCTTTTCTAGGGAGGTCACTGAAGCTTTCTTT. Translated, it gives CATTFSREVTEAFF.

CDR3 in amino acids: CASSVNRINTGELFF. The CDR3 nucleotides read TGTGCCAGCAGTGTGAACAGAATCAACACCGGGGAGCTGTTTTTT. This sequence joins TRBV25-1 and TRBJ2-2, with D hard to call. Trimming pared 4 bases from V and 2 bases from J, leaving 11 bases between. This CDR3 is built from 15 residues. From germline, CDR1 is MGHDK and CDR2 SYGVNS.

This sequence joins TRBV2 and TRBJ1-5, with D unresolved. In germline, CDR1 is SNHLY, CDR2 FYNNEI. CDR3 length equals 13 residues. The V end lost 4 bases, the J end lost 4 bases, and 8 bases lay between the germline ends. CDR3 nucleotides: TGTGCCAGCAGTGTTAGGGAGAATCAGCCCCAGCATTTT. Its protein product is CASSVRENQPQHF.

The rearrangement links TRBV5-4 to TRBJ1-1; D remains unclear. Trimming shortened V by 0 bases and J by 1 base, and 13 bases separated the two germline ends. CDR1 and CDR2 (germline): SGHNT, YYREEE (reference sequence). The CDR3 contains 16 residues. The CDR3 here is CASSLAWASSNTEAFF. The CDR3 nucleotides read TGTGCCAGCAGCTTGGCCTGGGCGTCGTCGAACACTGAAGCTTTCTTT.

V usage is TRBV7-3 and J usage is TRBJ2-1, with D possibly being TRBD2 (6 bases). This CDR3 comprises 14 residues. V shed 5 bases and J shed 6 bases, with 14 bases lying between them. Germline CDR1 is SGHTA and CDR2 is FQGTGA. CDR3 sequence (DNA): TGTGCCAGCAGCATGTCCGGGACTTCCAATGAGCAGTTCTTC. It yields the protein CASSMSGTSNEQFF.